This T cell receptor beta chain comes out of a study of human T cells and chemical hapten exposure listed by TCRdb under 2021. Some background on the complete study: For sensitization, 2% DPC in acetone was applied to a 2 cm by 2 cm area of upper inner arm skin. Throughout the approximately 24-week study period, patients were also given weekly therapeutic DPC doses on the scalp. Patch testing on the upper back used Finn chambers containing 0.01% DPC, with scoring done after 6 days according to International Contact Dermatitis Research Group standards. The patient cohort, mostly female, included alopecia areata with under or over 50% scalp involvement, alopecia totalis and alopecia universalis. Libraries were pooled for sequencing, and per-sample TCR yields varied mainly because of small differences in library volumes within the pool. In alopecia patients, the study followed how the peripheral blood TCR repertoire changed in vivo over primary and secondary sensitization to diphenylcyclopropenone (DPC), a hapten. Patient blood was sampled pre-sensitization (week 0) and at 2, 6 and about 24 weeks after DPC sensitization. Blood for TCR sequencing was provided by twenty-nine alopecia patients at one to four time points (pre-sensitization, 2, 6 and 24 weeks).

The meaning of the sample's time point label: patch test 1, 2 weeks after DPC sensitization. The sample's treatment or condition, from its label and the paper: therapeutic diphenylcyclopropenone sensitization with weekly scalp DPC. At each patch-test visit, blood was drawn before the patch test was applied. Patients were considered eligible if aged 18 to 70, diagnosed with alopecia and deemed suitable for DPC therapy, and patients were excluded if pregnant. Total RNA was extracted from unfractionated whole blood that had been collected in Tempus Blood RNA tubes. The paper's findings and limits, for the study overall: Alopecia, a presumed autoimmune disease, was present in all patients, so the immune response of the patients might differ from that of healthy individuals. Expanded TCRs formed significantly more large CDR3 similarity clusters than pre-sensitization or healthy control sets, consistent with antigen-driven responses. Patch test score correlated positively with the number of PT1 expanded TCRs, reaching significance at thresholds 8, 16 and 32 but not at 4. No change with DPC sensitization was found in the number of TCRs above 1 in 1000 frequency, and no evidence of global repertoire structure alterations was found. After repeated subsampling, the strength of the expansion versus patch-test correlation and the threshold at which it became significant changed.

This clonotype was detected a few times. Its antigen has not been determined. The record has no base qualities; no much larger clone is one base away. From its cysteine to its phenylalanine, the CDR3 spans 12 amino acids. Left in the record is the CDR3 DNA by itself, 36 bases read in frame from the first base. Looking up the germline V gene yields CDR1 MGHDK and CDR2 SYGVNS. V loses 3 bases, J loses 9 bases, and the germline ends lie 9 bases apart. To prepare the library, RACE was applied. The reads were generated on a NextSeq 500. During library preparation, unique molecular identifiers were attached to individual cDNA molecules so that TCRs could be counted quantitatively and reproducibly. From each blood RNA sample, both TCR alpha and TCR beta chains were sequenced. Turning to the authors' computational methods: The median number of TCRs per sample was roughly 100,000, ranging from roughly 23,224 to 690,600. V, J and CDR3 annotation of the TCR reads was carried out using the Decombinator software suite. For the PS versus PT1 abundance plots, all samples were subsampled to the same number of TCRs (28,000). Expanded TCRs were defined as absent before sensitization and observed at least eight times at the 2-week time point. TCRdb reprocessed the public reads (quality trimming at Q25 with fastp, clone calling with MiXCR) and kept in-frame beta chains. Rows merge per CDR3 protein into single entries with the most common DNA and genes. These V and J calls derive from TCRdb rather than the authors' analysis. The sample profile shows 380,000 or so distinct CDR3 sequences; approximately 4.4% of them were found once. The ten biggest clones cover roughly 2.4% of the sample.

This material consisted of whole blood, taken in connection with sensitization to the hapten diphenylcyclopropenone (DPC). This TCR was recovered from a woman between 45 and 65 years old with alopecia areata. Some clones in this sample may be carry-over from other donors' samples. This chain is built from TRBV25-1 and TRBJ2-1; the D gene cannot be named for sure. The DNA sequence reads TGTGCCAGCAGTGACTGGGCGGCTGAGCAGTTCTTC. It is translated as CASSDWAAEQFF. The full variable domain, completed from the reference TRBV25-1 and TRBJ2-1 proteins outside the CDR3, reads EADIYQTPRYLVIGTGKKITLECSQTMGHDKMYWYQQDPGMELHLIHYSYGVNSTEKGDLSSESTVSRIRTEHFPLTLESARPSHTSQYLCASSDWAAEQFFGPGTRLTVL.